These 32 T cell receptor beta chains were sequenced from one sample in a study of beta chain features in type 1 diabetes. The study reverse transcribed the entire isolated RNA, so it sequenced expressed TCRB transcripts. TCRdb's table, derived via immunoSEQ multiplex PCR, lists solely in-frame clones and lacks some. Of around 250,000 clones listed, 25% to 30% were seen once; the top ten hold 3.5% to 4%. Sequenced: central memory CD4+ T cells from blood. The receptors here all came from a man aged 30 to 39 in good health.

The table lists this clone with a few counts. J is TRBJ1-2 and V is TRBV25-1; 7 bases are a match to TRBD1. CDR1 MGHDK and CDR2 SYGVNS come from the germline V gene. There are 15 residues in the CDR3. V lost 6 bases and J lost 8; bases outside the gene matches: 15. The CDR3 DNA reads TGTGCCAGCAGCCGCCCGGGACAGCGGACGCGGGGCTACACCTTC. Translation gives CASSRPGQRTRGYTF.

This clone was counted between two and nine times. The genes are TRBV7-2 and TRBJ2-3; D is possibly TRBD2 (6 bases). Per the germline V gene, CDR1 is SGHTA and CDR2 is FQGNSA. The V gene lost 1 base and the J gene lost 6 bases, with 11 bases spanning the gap. The CDR3 runs to 14 residues. This CDR3 is CASSLGDSRDTQYF. CDR3 bases: TGTGCCAGCAGCTTAGGGGACTCTCGTGATACGCAGTATTTT.

This clone appeared a few times. The rearrangement links TRBV29-1 to TRBJ2-3; no reliable D call. CDR1 SQVTM and CDR2 ANQGSEA come from the germline V gene. V lost 6 bases, J lost 2 bases, and 12 bases lay in between. The CDR3 sequence is 13 residues long. CDR3 in amino acids: CSVASFHTDTQYF. In DNA, the CDR3 is TGCAGCGTAGCATCGTTCCACACAGATACGCAGTATTTT.

This clone occurred a few times. The chain joins TRBV25-1 to TRBJ2-7, with no clear D. Germline-derived CDR1 and CDR2 are MGHDK and SYGVNS. CDR3 length equals 11 residues. V was trimmed by 6 bases and J by 4 bases, leaving 7 bases between them. CDR3 sequence: CASRRRYEQYF. DNA for the CDR3: TGTGCCAGCAGGCGGCGTTACGAGCAGTACTTC.

This clone was seen a handful of times. This chain links TRBV7-9 with TRBJ2-2; D remains ambiguous. Between the trimmed V and J ends, which lost 1 base and 5 bases, there was a span of 5 bases. The CDR3 has 13 amino acids. The germline gives CDR1 SEHNR, CDR2 FQNEAQ (reference sequence). CDR3 coding DNA: TGTGCCAGCAGCTTAGTGCAGACCGGGGAGCTGTTTTTT. Its protein product is CASSLVQTGELFF.

The J gene is TRBJ2-3, the V gene TRBV15; D might be TRBD2 (6 bases). This CDR3 region has 16 residues. Per germline, CDR1 LNHNV and CDR2 YYDKDF (reference sequence). Between the trimmed V and J ends, which lost 0 bases and 3 bases, there was a span of 13 bases. The CDR3 DNA reads as TGTGCCACCAGCAGAGATCAGCCGGGAGCTACAGATACGCAGTATTTT. It yields the protein CATSRDQPGATDTQYF.

This clone was counted only a few times. The J gene is TRBJ2-6, the V gene TRBV7-2; no definite D call. The V gene lost 8 bases and the J gene lost 0 bases, with 17 bases spanning the gap. The CDR3 is 17 residues long. Germline V gene lookup returns CDR1 SGHTA and CDR2 FQGNSA. Written as DNA, the CDR3 is TGTGCCAGCCAACCCTTAAGAGGTTTCTCTGGGGCCAACGTCCTGACTTTC. Residues: CASQPLRGFSGANVLTF.

This sequence joins TRBV5-1 and TRBJ2-3, with 7 bases that match TRBD2. This CDR3 comprises 15 residues. Germline CDR1 and CDR2: SGHRS and YFSETQ. The V gene end was trimmed by 4 bases and the J gene end by 2 bases; junction bases not matched to a gene: 7. The CDR3 region is CASSPPGTITDTQYF. Here the CDR3 DNA reads TGCGCCAGCAGCCCTCCCGGGACTATCACAGATACGCAGTATTTT.

This clone was seen more than once but under ten times. The rearrangement joins TRBV13 to TRBJ2-5; D gene ambiguous. Germline lookup yields CDR1 PRHDT and CDR2 FYEKMQ (reference sequence). Deletions cut 2 bases from V and 0 bases from J, with 13 bases between. This CDR3 spans 16 amino acids. In nucleotides, the CDR3 is TGTGCCAGCAGCTTAAAGTTCGAAAGATACCAAGAGACCCAGTACTTC. This translates into CASSLKFERYQETQYF.

The rearrangement uses TRBV30 and TRBJ2-5; unclear D gene. Trimming removed 0 bases from V and 6 bases from J, with 8 bases in between. Looked up from germline, CDR1 is GTSNPN and CDR2 is SVGIG (reference sequence). This CDR3 region has 12 residues. The CDR3 nucleotides are TGTGCCTGGAGTGTACCAGATAAGACCCAGTACTTC. Translation gives CAWSVPDKTQYF.

This clone was counted between two and nine times. V and J are TRBV2 and TRBJ2-4; D unclear. The CDR3 spans 15 residues. V was pared by 4 bases and J by 0 bases, with 10 bases between. Germline CDR1 is SNHLY and CDR2 is FYNNEI. In nucleotides, the CDR3 is TGTGCCAGCAGTGGTGTACTGATAGCCAAAAACATTCAGTACTTC. It is translated as CASSGVLIAKNIQYF.

Worth noting for this clone: Within the sample, other DNA sequences also encode this same CDR3. The chain links TRBV6-5 to TRBJ2-3; a weak D match, TRBD2 (5 bases). Germline CDR1 reads MNHEY; CDR2 reads SVGAGI. CDR3 length: 14 amino acids. Trimming removed 2 bases at V and 2 bases at J, with 8 bases between. The CDR3 loop is CASSYGGPTDTQYF. The DNA of the CDR3 is TGTGCCAGCAGTTACGGCGGGCCCACAGATACGCAGTATTTT.

This clone came up once. Other nucleotide sequences in the sample specify the same CDR3. The rearrangement joins TRBV30 to TRBJ2-7, with D possibly being TRBD2 (6 bases). From germline, CDR1 is GTSNPN and CDR2 SVGIG (reference sequence). This CDR3 region has 13 residues. Trimming took off 0 bases at V and 0 bases at J, with 6 bases between the two ends. The CDR3 loop is CAWSVGLSYEQYF. The CDR3 DNA reads TGTGCCTGGAGTGTGGGACTCTCCTACGAGCAGTACTTC.

The chain uses TRBV30 and TRBJ2-7; perhaps D is TRBD1 or TRBD2 (5 bases each). CDR1 and CDR2 (germline): GTSNPN, SVGIG (reference sequence). This CDR3 comprises 14 residues. Trimming removed 2 bases at V and 2 bases at J, with 13 bases between. The CDR3 region is CAWSFGTGTYEQYF. In DNA form, the CDR3 reads TGTGCCTGGAGTTTCGGGACGGGTACCTACGAGCAGTACTTC.

The sample holds a few counts of this clone. This chain connects TRBV30 to TRBJ1-1; 9 bases are shared with TRBD1. This CDR3 is 16 amino acids long. Germline values: CDR1 GTSNPN, CDR2 SVGIG (reference sequence). The trim removed 4 bases at V and 1 base at J, leaving 10 bases unmatched. The CDR3 DNA follows: TGTGCCTGGACCGGACCGGGACAGGGAACGAACACTGAAGCTTTCTTT. It codes for CAWTGPGQGTNTEAFF.

This clone was seen only a few times. This rearrangement joins TRBV29-1 to TRBJ2-5, with D possibly being TRBD1 (5 bases). The CDR3 is 12 amino acids. V gave up 5 bases and J gave up 3 bases, with 10 bases separating them. CDR1 SQVTM and CDR2 ANQGSEA come from the germline V gene. CDR3 sequence: CSVFRAEETQYF. In nucleotides, the CDR3 is TGCAGCGTTTTCAGGGCCGAAGAGACCCAGTACTTC.

The DNA of the CDR3 is TGTGCCAGCAGTGTTAAGGGGGCTCTAGCTGAAGCTTTCTTT. This encodes CASSVKGALAEAFF. The chain employs TRBV2 and TRBJ1-1, with 7 bases fitting TRBD1. V dropped 4 bases and J dropped 6; count of bases not matched to a gene: 8. CDR1 and CDR2 (germline): SNHLY, FYNNEI. CDR3 length equals 14 residues.

This clone was counted ten times or more. This chain links TRBV18 with TRBJ1-6, with TRBD1 matching 10 bases. V dropped 4 bases and J dropped 7; count of bases not matched to a gene: 4. Germline V gene data show CDR1 as KGHSH and CDR2 as LQKENI. This CDR3 spans 15 amino acids. This CDR3 reads CASSLGQGQNSPLHF. The DNA of the CDR3 is TGTGCCAGCTCACTGGGACAGGGGCAAAATTCACCCCTCCACTTT.

This clone has at least ten counts. The chain is built from TRBV6-5 and TRBJ1-1, with D hard to call. The germline V gene has CDR1 MNHEY and CDR2 SVGAGI. V was cut by 2 bases and J by 8 bases, with 9 bases left in between. The length of the CDR3 is 12 residues. CDR3 sequence: CASSYNGREAFF. CDR3 DNA sequence: TGTGCCAGCAGTTACAACGGCAGGGAAGCTTTCTTT.

The chain combines TRBV5-4 with TRBJ1-1, with 7 positions matching TRBD1. The V and J ends lost 4 bases and 3 bases, in that order; junction bases with no gene match: 9. This CDR3 contains 15 residues. Germline CDR1 and CDR2: SGHNT and YYREEE (reference sequence). The CDR3 reads CASSPGGLMDTEAFF. DNA of the CDR3: TGTGCCAGCAGCCCAGGGGGATTAATGGACACTGAAGCTTTCTTT.

This chain connects TRBV6-6 to TRBJ2-3; D ambiguous. The ends were cut back, 6 bases at V and 4 bases at J, with 11 bases in the middle. From germline, CDR1 is MNHNY and CDR2 SVGAGI (reference sequence). The CDR3 is 13 amino acids. DNA of the CDR3: TGTGCCAGCAGCGAACAGACTGCAGATACGCAGTATTTT. Translated, it gives CASSEQTADTQYF.

V usage is TRBV6-5 and J usage is TRBJ1-2; tentatively, D is TRBD1 (5 bases). This CDR3 is 14 amino acids long. Trimming removed 5 bases at V and 4 bases at J, with 14 bases between. Germline V gene data show CDR1 as MNHEY and CDR2 as SVGAGI. The CDR3 region has the DNA TGTGCCAGCAGTAGCCGGGACGTAAGCTATGGCTACACCTTC. Translating it yields CASSSRDVSYGYTF.

This clone came up many times. The CDR3 DNA reads as TGTGCCAGCAGTGGCGGCCGCTCCACGGCCAAAAACATTCAGTACTTC. Its translation is CASSGGRSTAKNIQYF. The chain links TRBV2 to TRBJ2-4, with D hard to call. Germline-derived CDR1 and CDR2 are SNHLY and FYNNEI. Trimming stripped 4 bases from V and 1 base from J, with 14 bases between. This CDR3 is 16 amino acids long.

The gene calls are TRBV11-2 and TRBJ2-3, with 8 bases that match TRBD2. Trimming cost V 1 base and J 4 bases; bases outside gene matches: 4. CDR1 is SGHAT, CDR2 FQNNGV, per germline. The CDR3 is 15 amino acids. The CDR3 protein is CASSLAGGPADTQYF. The CDR3 DNA follows: TGTGCCAGCAGCTTAGCGGGGGGGCCGGCAGATACGCAGTATTTT.

Only a few counts were recorded for this clone. Other DNA sequences in the same sample also yield this CDR3. The genes are TRBV30 and TRBJ2-2; 7 bases agree with TRBD2. The V segment lost 1 base and the J segment 5 bases; nucleotides outside the gene matches: 10. Germline loops: CDR1 GTSNPN, CDR2 SVGIG (reference sequence). This CDR3 has 16 amino acids. The CDR3 DNA reads as TGTGCCTGGAGTGATGGCAGGCTGGGGGGGACCGGGGAGCTGTTTTTT. It encodes CAWSDGRLGGTGELFF.

The V and J genes are TRBV4-2 and TRBJ1-6, with D hard to call. V was cut by 0 bases and J by 3 bases, with 9 bases left in between. The CDR3 is made up of 16 amino acids. CDR1 is LGHNA, CDR2 YNFKEQ, per germline. CDR3 protein: CASSQDLQLYNSPLHF. CDR3 sequence (DNA): TGTGCCAGCAGCCAAGATTTGCAACTCTATAATTCACCCCTCCACTTT.

This chain uses TRBV11-2 with TRBJ2-2; no firm D call. This CDR3 is 13 amino acids long. V lost 0 bases to trimming and J lost 6 bases, with 5 bases between them. CDR1 and CDR2 from the germline V gene are SGHAT and FQNNGV. The CDR3, as DNA: TGTGCCAGCAGCTTAGAGGCGGCCGGGGAGCTGTTTTTT. Protein sequence: CASSLEAAGELFF. Using reference TRBV11-2 and TRBJ2-2 for the parts outside the CDR3, the full variable domain is EAGVAQSPRYKIIEKRQSVAFWCNPISGHATLYWYQQILGQGPKLLIQFQNNGVVDDSQLPKDRFSAERLKGVDSTLKIQPAKLEDSAVYLCASSLEAAGELFFGEGSRLTVL.

The chain is built from TRBV5-1 and TRBJ2-7; D is ambiguous. This CDR3 comprises 13 residues. Per germline, CDR1 SGHRS and CDR2 YFSETQ. Trimming stripped 2 bases from V and 3 bases from J, with 9 bases between. The CDR3 loop is CASSFSSGYEQYF. In DNA form, the CDR3 reads TGCGCCAGCAGCTTCAGTAGTGGCTACGAGCAGTACTTC.

This chain's CDR3 is CSVAGGILETQYF. The CDR3 coding sequence is TGCAGCGTTGCGGGGGGCATCCTTGAGACCCAGTACTTC. The chain has TRBV29-1 and TRBJ2-5; a possible D gene is TRBD2 (7 bases). The CDR3 spans 13 residues. V shed 4 bases and J shed 5 bases, with 14 bases lying between them. Germline lookup yields CDR1 SQVTM and CDR2 ANQGSEA.

Worth noting for this clone: A far larger clone is off by one base, so a read error is likely. V is TRBV28 and J is TRBJ2-3, with D unclear. This CDR3 region has 12 residues. From germline, CDR1 is MDHEN and CDR2 SYDVKM. Trimming removed 6 bases from V and 0 bases from J, with 4 bases in between. CDR3 bases: TGTGCCAGCAGACCTAGCACAGATACGCAGTATTTT. It translates to CASRPSTDTQYF.

This clone has only a few counts. V gene TRBV5-4 combines with J gene TRBJ2-2; 7 bases agree with TRBD1. Germline lookup yields CDR1 SGHNT and CDR2 YYREEE (reference sequence). Unmatched junction bases numbered 8, after V lost 4 bases and J lost 8 bases. This CDR3 region has 14 residues. The CDR3 sequence: CASSKTTGTGELFF. The CDR3 DNA is TGTGCCAGCAGCAAAACGACAGGGACGGGGGAGCTGTTTTTT.

The V and J genes are TRBV30 and TRBJ2-2; tentatively, D is TRBD1 (5 bases). V lost 0 bases, J lost 7 bases, and 24 bases lay in between. CDR3 length equals 18 residues. The germline gives CDR1 GTSNPN, CDR2 SVGIG (reference sequence). CDR3 DNA: TGTGCCTGGAGTGTACGATCGCCCAGGGAAGTTAATATCGGGGAGCTGTTTTTT. Translating gives CAWSVRSPREVNIGELFF.